Below are 4 T cell receptor beta chains sequenced from a single sample in a study of identical twins. TCRdb re-analysed the 5' RACE reads in MiXCR, keeping a single row per CDR3 protein. This table has 500,000 to 550,000 distinct CDR3 sequences, around 22% appearing once. The same specimen was also included in a second study, on yellow fever vaccine responses in identical twins.

Sequencing was done on a sample of CD4+ T cells sorted from blood. The receptors derive from a woman between 18 and 29 years old in good health.

This clonotype was seen more than once but under ten times. V gene TRBV6-5 combines with J gene TRBJ2-6; D tentatively fits TRBD1 or TRBD2 (5 bases each). The CDR3 is 19 amino acids. Germline values: CDR1 MNHEY, CDR2 SVGAGI. The V gene lost 0 bases and the J gene lost 0 bases, with 15 bases spanning the gap. The CDR3 sequence: CASSYSGVKALSGANVLTF. CDR3 nucleotides: TGTGCCAGCAGTTACTCGGGGGTTAAGGCCCTCTCTGGGGCCAACGTCCTGACTTTC.

The table lists this clonotype with a few counts. The V call is TRBV5-1, the J call TRBJ1-3; TRBD1 might be the D (6 bases). The CDR3 sequence is 15 residues long. The V gene's germline CDR1 is SGHRS and CDR2 YFSETQ. The ends were cut back, 5 bases at V and 0 bases at J, with 12 bases in the middle. CDR3 DNA: TGCGCCAGCAGGACAGGAGAGGGCTCTGGAAACACCATATATTTT. Encoded protein: CASRTGEGSGNTIYF.

This clonotype was picked up a small number of times. V and J are TRBV6-5 and TRBJ2-1, with TRBD2 matching over 10 bases. Germline CDR1 and CDR2: MNHEY and SVGAGI. V lost 2 bases to trimming and J lost 0 bases; unmatched junction nucleotides: 4. The CDR3 is made up of 17 amino acids. CDR3 sequence reads: CASSYGASGSSYNEQFF. CDR3 bases: TGTGCCAGCAGTTACGGGGCTAGCGGGAGCTCCTACAATGAGCAGTTCTTC.

V gene TRBV19 combines with J gene TRBJ2-3, with TRBD2 matching 9 bases. Losses at the gene ends were 10 bases for V and 3 bases for J; bases not matched to a gene: 5. The CDR3 length is 13 residues. Per germline, CDR1 LNHDA and CDR2 SQIVND (reference sequence). CDR3 DNA sequence: TGTGCCACCCGGCGGGAGGGGACAGATACGCAGTATTTT. It codes for CATRREGTDTQYF.